The clone carrying this T cell receptor beta chain appeared a few times. Tagging with unique molecular identifiers was applied to individual cDNA molecules. In TCRdb, the 5' RACE reads were re-called with MiXCR into one record per CDR3 protein. There are 30,000 to 40,000 distinct CDR3 sequences in the sample; 7.1% occur only once, and about 13% lies in the top ten. This specimen belongs to a study of early T cells in non-severe SARS-CoV-2 infection. This CDR3 is built from 15 residues. V was clipped by 1 base and J by 7 bases, with 14 bases between them. The germline V gene has CDR1 MDHEN and CDR2 SYDVKM.

This TCR derives from an adult who was a healthcare worker with PCR-confirmed SARS-CoV-2 infection or an uninfected control (not recorded which). Specimen: whole blood, collected at baseline. This chain links TRBV28 with TRBJ1-5; no reliable D call. CDR3 nucleotide sequence: TGTGCCAGCAGTTTATCGTCGCGGGGTGAACAGCCCCAGCATTTT. Protein product: CASSLSSRGEQPQHF.